The source of this T cell receptor beta chain is a study of read filtering for tumor transcriptome and immune sequencing (dated by TCRdb to about 2020). Regarding the study in general: The cohort consisted of some 17 male and over eleven female patients, with a mean age of around 60 years and an age range of roughly 45 to 85. By revised international staging, about 8 patients were R-ISS I, some 17 were R-ISS II and more than five were R-ISS III. Whole-transcriptome libraries were prepared with the TruSeq RNA Access Library Prep Kit after DNase treatment. Per sample, about 4.05 to 10.27 million TCR-region mapped reads were obtained with IR-seq, compared with only about 80 to 1,400 with RNA-seq. Using the same bone marrow samples, the study ran both targeted immune repertoire sequencing and bulk whole-transcriptome sequencing and then compared the TCR repertoires from each method. One main goal was a read-filtering strategy for immune repertoire data, in particular deciding whether clonotypes backed by only one read should be removed.

The CDR3 contains 13 residues, cysteine and phenylalanine counted. The retained sequence is limited to the CDR3, 39 bases, with the frame set at the first base. As encoded in the germline V gene (reference sequence), CDR1 is LGHDT while CDR2 is YNNKEL. Germline trimming: 7 bases from V, 4 bases from J; junction bases outside gene matches: 5. Points the paper makes about the study in general: In IR-seq, approximately 80% of clonotypes but about 4% of total reads were represented by single-read clonotypes, whereas in RNA-seq, roughly three quarters of clonotypes and 40% to 55% of reads were represented by single-read clonotypes. When single-read clonotypes were removed, the proportions of shared clonotypes in IR-seq and RNA-seq correlated more strongly. The sorted CD138-negative fraction was composed of a mixed bone marrow immune population rather than of purified T cells. IR-seq captured clonotypes at much higher depth and more reliably than RNA-seq, and smaller IR-seq throughput sufficed to identify most shared clonotypes.

In the case of this clonotype: Its antigen specificity is not known. This may stem from a read error, because a much larger clone lies one nucleotide away.

The Immunoverse kit was used to build TCR libraries from approximately 410 ng RNA, with molecular barcoded adaptors covering alpha/delta and beta/gamma chains. TCR library preparation was performed with the same RNA that was used for transcriptome sequencing. Sequencing of the TCR libraries was done on an Illumina HiSeq 4000 with 2 x 150 cycles. The study's own analysis went as follows. TCR reads were aligned to human V, D, J and C references and assembled into CDR3 clonotypes with MiXCR, including quality filtering and error correction. The tcR package in R was used to analyze clonotype counts and gene usage diversity. Raw mapping reads were checked after the RNA-seq reads had been mapped by STAR aligner version 2.5.3a onto the human GRCh37 genome. To test how sequencing depth affects detected clonotypes, IR-seq fastq files were randomly downsampled with Seqtk 1.3. The public sequencing data were trimmed at Q25 with fastp and processed into clonotypes with MiXCR by TCRdb, which kept only in-frame beta chains. When rows share a CDR3 protein, they turn into one entry using the most common DNA and genes. TCRdb's processing, not the authors' own work, is the source of the V and J calls. This sample lists approximately 150,000 distinct CDR3 sequences; approximately 13% were detected once. The ten largest account for around 8.2% of the sample.

Every patient had bone marrow sampled at the time of active disease. Ficoll-Hypaque density gradient centrifugation was used to isolate the bone marrow mononuclear cells. To remove myeloma plasma cells, the cells were labeled with CD138 magnetic microbeads on a MACS separator, and CD138-negative cells were then collected by negative selection. Flow cytometry on an Attune NxT with CD138 antibodies was used to check the purity of the isolated cells. TRIzol reagent was used to extract total RNA, and a NanoDrop spectrophotometer was used to quantify the extracted RNA. For each patient, the CD138-negative bone marrow sample underwent paired RNA-seq and IR-seq.

The sequenced sample was a population of CD138-negative cells sorted from bone marrow. The label giving this sample's cell subset or site can be read as: bone marrow mononuclear cells depleted of CD138+ plasma/myeloma cells by negative magnetic selection. Recombination connected TRBV3-1 to TRBJ1-1, with 8 central nucleotides matching TRBD1. This receptor was identified in a donor at least 40 years old with multiple myeloma. In nucleotide form, the sequence is TGTGCCAGCACCTTTACAGGGGGCACTGAAGCTTTCTTT. This gives the protein CASTFTGGTEAFF.